This is a list of T cell receptor beta chains from one sample in a study of T cell responses to AZD1222 COVID-19 vaccine. The assay was immunoSEQ multiplex PCR, and TCRdb's table has in-frame clones only and misses some. Altogether over 100,000 clones are present, 90% to 95% being singletons, with the ten largest covering 1.5% to 2%. The specimen comprised peripheral blood, sampled on day 0 of AZD1222 vaccination. Every receptor here comes from an adult in good health. Both conserved end residues are part of each CDR3. Each record gives: V gene, D gene, clone size, J gene, CDR3 DNA, CDR3 protein. The D gene is left open where the match is weak. Where a row states a size, it is once, few, many or the class of an expanded clone; other rows omit it.

v_gene: TRBV6-5; d_gene: -; abundance: -; j_gene: TRBJ1-2; CDR3nt: TGTGCCAGCACCGAGGGGGGGATCTGGGGCTACACCTTC; CDR3aa: CASTEGGIWGYTF
v_gene: TRBV4-1; d_gene: TRBD2; abundance: -; j_gene: TRBJ2-1; CDR3nt: TGCGCCAGCAGCCAACTAGCGGGGCTATACAATGAGCAGTTCTTC; CDR3aa: CASSQLAGLYNEQFF
v_gene: TRBV6-1; d_gene: -; abundance: -; j_gene: TRBJ2-7; CDR3nt: TGTGCCAGCAGTGAACTTCGGACAGACCTCTACGAGCAGTACTTC; CDR3aa: CASSELRTDLYEQYF
v_gene: TRBV7-3; d_gene: TRBD1; abundance: -; j_gene: TRBJ2-6; CDR3nt: TGTGCCAGCAGACCGACAGGGAATGCTGGGGCCAACGTCCTGACTTTC; CDR3aa: CASRPTGNAGANVLTF
v_gene: TRBV7-9; d_gene: TRBD1; abundance: -; j_gene: TRBJ1-1; CDR3nt: TGTGCCAGCAACGGACAGGGCAAGAACACTGAAGCTTTCTTT; CDR3aa: CASNGQGKNTEAFF
v_gene: TRBV11-3; d_gene: -; abundance: -; j_gene: TRBJ2-1; CDR3nt: TGTGCCAGCAGCTCAACCAGGACAGTTAGCTCCTACAATGAGCAGTTCTTC; CDR3aa: CASSSTRTVSSYNEQFF
v_gene: TRBV7-6; d_gene: -; abundance: -; j_gene: TRBJ1-6; CDR3nt: TGTGCCAGCAGCTTAGGAGCTCTGGCAGGGAGGGACTCACCCCTCCACTTT; CDR3aa: CASSLGALAGRDSPLHF
v_gene: TRBV5-1; d_gene: -; abundance: -; j_gene: TRBJ1-1; CDR3nt: TGCGCCAGCAGCTTAGTGGGGCCCCGGGCTGAAGCTTTCTTT; CDR3aa: CASSLVGPRAEAFF
v_gene: TRBV15; d_gene: -; abundance: -; j_gene: TRBJ1-5; CDR3nt: TGTGCCACCAGCGGAGGGACACCTAGCAATCAGCCCCAGCATTTT; CDR3aa: CATSGGTPSNQPQHF
v_gene: TRBV6-2/TRBV6-3; d_gene: -; abundance: -; j_gene: TRBJ1-2; CDR3nt: TGTGCCAGCAGTTACTCCATTGTTTCGGACTATGGCTACACCTTC; CDR3aa: CASSYSIVSDYGYTF
v_gene: TRBV7-9; d_gene: -; abundance: -; j_gene: TRBJ1-2; CDR3nt: TGTGCCAGCGCTGGGTTGGAGGCATATGGCTACACCTTC; CDR3aa: CASAGLEAYGYTF
v_gene: TRBV28; d_gene: -; abundance: -; j_gene: TRBJ2-7; CDR3nt: TGTGCCAGCATCAACAACCCCAAAAGCGGCTACGAGCAGTACTTC; CDR3aa: CASINNPKSGYEQYF
v_gene: TRBV20-1; d_gene: -; abundance: -; j_gene: TRBJ2-1; CDR3nt: TGCAGTGCTAGTTCCGCGGGATCATCGGTCGGCTACAATGAGCAGTTCTTC; CDR3aa: CSASSAGSSVGYNEQFF
v_gene: TRBV18; d_gene: -; abundance: -; j_gene: TRBJ1-6; CDR3nt: TGTGCCAGCTCACCAATGCAGGGGTTGGGTTCACCCCTCCACTTT; CDR3aa: CASSPMQGLGSPLHF
v_gene: TRBV9; d_gene: -; abundance: -; j_gene: TRBJ1-2; CDR3nt: TGTGCCAGCAGCGTTCACAGGAATGGCTACACCTTC; CDR3aa: CASSVHRNGYTF
v_gene: TRBV19; d_gene: -; abundance: -; j_gene: TRBJ2-5; CDR3nt: TGTGCCAGTAGTACAGGGGTGGGCGAGACCCAGTACTTC; CDR3aa: CASSTGVGETQYF
v_gene: TRBV28; d_gene: -; abundance: -; j_gene: TRBJ2-7; CDR3nt: TGTGCCAGCAGTGAAGCCTACGAGCAGTACTTC; CDR3aa: CASSEAYEQYF
v_gene: TRBV6-5; d_gene: TRBD1; abundance: -; j_gene: TRBJ2-5; CDR3nt: TGTGCCAGCAGGGAGGACAGGGGAAGAGGGGAGACCCAGTACTTC; CDR3aa: CASREDRGRGETQYF
v_gene: TRBV4-3; d_gene: -; abundance: -; j_gene: TRBJ2-1; CDR3nt: TGCGCCAGCCGGCGGGGCCTAGCTCTCAATGAGCAGTTCTTC; CDR3aa: CASRRGLALNEQFF
v_gene: TRBV2; d_gene: TRBD1; abundance: once; j_gene: TRBJ1-2; CDR3nt: TGTGCCAGCAGTGAAGCGTGGGAGGGATCTCCGGGACAGGGGATCTATGGCTACACCTTC; CDR3aa: CASSEAWEGSPGQGIYGYTF
v_gene: TRBV20-1; d_gene: -; abundance: -; j_gene: TRBJ2-7; CDR3nt: TGCAGTGCCGTAGACTACGAGCAGTACTTC; CDR3aa: CSAVDYEQYF
v_gene: TRBV6-5; d_gene: -; abundance: -; j_gene: TRBJ1-5; CDR3nt: TGTGCCAGCACTTCTCGGGGGCGCGGGCCCCAGCATTTT; CDR3aa: CASTSRGRGPQHF
v_gene: TRBV7-3; d_gene: -; abundance: -; j_gene: TRBJ1-6; CDR3nt: TGTGCCAGCAGCCCCGGGTCCTATAATTCACCCCTCCACTTT; CDR3aa: CASSPGSYNSPLHF
v_gene: TRBV6-2/TRBV6-3; d_gene: -; abundance: -; j_gene: TRBJ2-1; CDR3nt: TGTGCCAGCAGTTACTCGGTGGGGCTTGGATACAATGAGCAGTTCTTC; CDR3aa: CASSYSVGLGYNEQFF
v_gene: TRBV28; d_gene: TRBD1; abundance: -; j_gene: TRBJ2-7; CDR3nt: TGTGCCAGCAGTCCTCACACAACAGGGGGCTACGAGCAGTACTTC; CDR3aa: CASSPHTTGGYEQYF
v_gene: TRBV19; d_gene: -; abundance: few; j_gene: TRBJ1-1; CDR3nt: TGTGCCAGTAGCCAAACAATGAACACTGAAGCTTTCTTT; CDR3aa: CASSQTMNTEAFF
v_gene: TRBV3-1/TRBV3-2; d_gene: TRBD2; abundance: -; j_gene: TRBJ2-5; CDR3nt: TGTGCCAGCAGCTCGGTGGTAGCGGGAGTAAAGAAGACCCAGTACTTC; CDR3aa: CASSSVVAGVKKTQYF